The T cell receptor beta chain described here comes from a study of early T cells in non-severe SARS-CoV-2 infection. The CDR3 contains 15 residues. CDR1 and CDR2 (germline): MNHEY, SVGAGI. Between the trimmed V and J ends, which lost 5 bases and 4 bases, there was a span of 15 bases. Separate cDNA molecules each had unique molecular identifiers attached to them. TCRdb reanalysed the 5' RACE reads using MiXCR and keeps one entry per CDR3 protein. The table lists approximately 76,000 distinct CDR3 sequences, around 10% of them singletons. This receptor was obtained from an adult who was a healthcare worker with PCR-confirmed SARS-CoV-2 infection or an uninfected control (not recorded which). The source material was whole blood. The chain has TRBV6-5 and TRBJ1-5; possibly TRBD1 for D (5 bases). The CDR3 reads CASSERQGRNQPQHF. In nucleotides, the CDR3 is TGTGCCAGCAGTGAGCGCCAGGGCAGGAATCAGCCCCAGCATTTT.